The rows below give T cell receptor beta chains drawn from one sample of a study of T-cell memory formation after mild COVID-19. TCRdb called the 5' RACE reads again in MiXCR, with one record for every CDR3 protein. The sample carries about 350,000 distinct CDR3 sequences, roughly an eighth recorded once. The sequencing input was PBMCs or a T cell subset sorted from them (not recorded which). The receptors stem from a man in his late teens or twenties who had mild COVID-19 (a few samples of this study predate the infection). Cell type and time point are not known. Each CDR3 is given with its conserved first and last residue. A D gene is named only where the DNA matches it firmly. Expanded clones are given a class, and other clones once, few, many or no size at all.

TRBV7-2	TRBJ2-3	15	few	-	TGTGCCAGCAGCTACAGGGTTGGTGAGACAGATACGCAGTATTTT	CASSYRVGETDTQYF
TRBV30	TRBJ2-2	13	-	-	TGTGCCTGGATTCCGACGATAACCGGGGAGCTGTTTTTT	CAWIPTITGELFF
TRBV19	TRBJ1-1	13	-	-	TGTGCCAGTAGCGATACAGTGAACACTGAAGCTTTCTTT	CASSDTVNTEAFF
TRBV5-1	TRBJ1-4	15	few	TRBD1	TGCGCCAGCGGACTTCAGGGGGGCTATGATGAAAAACTGTTTTTT	CASGLQGGYDEKLFF
TRBV6-4	TRBJ2-3	15	-	TRBD1	TGTGCCAGCAGTGAGGAGACAGGGGGCCCAGATACGCAGTATTTT	CASSEETGGPDTQYF
TRBV7-2	TRBJ1-1	15	few	-	TGTGCCAGCAGCTACCGCGTGGATGGGCGCACTGAAGCTTTCTTT	CASSYRVDGRTEAFF
TRBV6-2/TRBV6-3	TRBJ2-7	11	-	-	TGTGCCAGCACAGGCAGCCACGAGCAGTACTTC	CASTGSHEQYF
TRBV7-8	TRBJ2-5	17	few	-	TGTGCCAGCAGCTTATGGAACGCGGGGCGGGACGAGGAGACCCAGTACTTC	CASSLWNAGRDEETQYF
TRBV29-1	TRBJ2-2	15	few	-	TGCAGCGCCGCTGGGGGAGGAGCGAACACCGGGGAGCTGTTTTTT	CSAAGGGANTGELFF
TRBV4-1	TRBJ1-2	14	few	-	TGCGCCAGCAGCCCCCGGGGTCAGGGCCCTGGCTACACCTTC	CASSPRGQGPGYTF
TRBV16	TRBJ2-7	15	-	-	TGTGCCAGCAGCCCACGAGGAGAGGGAGGTGGCGAGCAGTACTTC	CASSPRGEGGGEQYF
TRBV5-1	TRBJ1-4	14	-	-	TGCGCCAGCACCCGGGATCCAACTAATGAAAAACTGTTTTTT	CASTRDPTNEKLFF
TRBV6-5	TRBJ1-1	11	-	-	TGTGCCAGCACCTCCGGGGGATCAGCTTTCTTT	CASTSGGSAFF
TRBV20-1	TRBJ2-3	16	-	TRBD2	TGCAGTGCTAGAGGCCTAGCGGGGGGGCGTACAGATACGCAGTATTTT	CSARGLAGGRTDTQYF
TRBV5-4	TRBJ2-7	16	-	TRBD2	TGTGCCAGCAGCAAAACGGGGGGAACCAACTCCTACGAGCAGTACTTC	CASSKTGGTNSYEQYF
TRBV7-9	TRBJ1-5	13	-	-	TGTGCCACTAGAGACACGGCCAATCAGCCCCAGCATTTT	CATRDTANQPQHF
TRBV29-1	TRBJ1-2	11	few	-	TGCAGCGTTGTAAGTCGAGTTGGCTACACCTTC	CSVVSRVGYTF
TRBV6-7	TRBJ2-5	17	-	TRBD1	TGTGCCAGCAGTAAACATGGGGACAGGGGACTCCAAGAGACCCAGTACTTC	CASSKHGDRGLQETQYF
TRBV12-3/TRBV12-4	TRBJ1-2	14	few	TRBD1	TGTGCCAGCAGCCAGACAGGGACTAACTATGGCTACACCTTC	CASSQTGTNYGYTF
TRBV4-1	TRBJ1-4	16	once	TRBD1	TGCGCCAGCAGCCAGGGGCACAGGGGACCGGGGGAAAAACTGTTTTTT	CASSQGHRGPGEKLFF
TRBV7-2	TRBJ2-5	13	many	-	TGTGCCAGCAGCCGGACGGAAGAAGAGACCCAGTACTTC	CASSRTEEETQYF
TRBV29-1	TRBJ2-3	13	few	-	TGCAGCGTTGTAACAGGGTCGGGGGATACGCAGTATTTT	CSVVTGSGDTQYF
TRBV20-1	TRBJ2-5	14	-	TRBD2	TGCAGTGCTAAGATGGGGCTAGCGGGGGGGACCCAGTACTTC	CSAKMGLAGGTQYF
TRBV7-2	TRBJ2-1	15	-	-	TGTGCCAGCAGCCTGGTGGGAGACGCCTACAATGAGCAGTTCTTC	CASSLVGDAYNEQFF
TRBV10-3	TRBJ1-5	14	few	-	TGTGCCATCAGAGGGGAGTCTGGCAATCAGCCCCAGCATTTT	CAIRGESGNQPQHF
TRBV4-2	TRBJ2-7	15	few	-	TGTGCCAGCAGCCAAGATCGGGCAGGGACTTACGAGCAGTACTTC	CASSQDRAGTYEQYF
TRBV4-3	TRBJ2-3	14	few	-	TGCGCCAGCAGCCAAGATGGTCGGGGGTATACGCAGTATTTT	CASSQDGRGYTQYF
TRBV4-1	TRBJ2-5	15	-	-	TGCGCCAGCAGACGGGAAGGTGGCAGCCAAGAGACCCAGTACTTC	CASRREGGSQETQYF
TRBV7-2	TRBJ2-1	18	few	TRBD2	TGTGCCAGCAGCTTTGTAGCGGGGGCAACTAGCTCCTACAATGAGCAGTTCTTC	CASSFVAGATSSYNEQFF
TRBV11-2	TRBJ2-7	11	-	-	TGTGCCAGCTCCCGGGAGTTCGAGCAGTACTTC	CASSREFEQYF
TRBV6-6	TRBJ1-5	14	few	-	TGTGCCAGCACCCGAGGACAGCCCAATCAGCCCCAGCATTTT	CASTRGQPNQPQHF
TRBV18	TRBJ1-5	20	few	TRBD1	TGTGCCAGCTCAGTAAGCTTCGGACAGGGGGCGGGAGGAAGCAATCAGCCCCAGCATTTT	CASSVSFGQGAGGSNQPQHF
TRBV7-9	TRBJ1-2	15	-	-	TGTGCCAGCAGCTTAGCGGCCCAGGGGATCTATGGCTACACCTTC	CASSLAAQGIYGYTF
TRBV30	TRBJ1-6	13	few	-	TGTGCCTGGAGTGGGAGCTCTAATTCACCCCTCCACTTT	CAWSGSSNSPLHF
TRBV6-2/TRBV6-3	TRBJ1-6	13	few	-	TGTGCCAGCAGCCCGGGACTTAATTCACCCCTCCACTTT	CASSPGLNSPLHF
TRBV7-9	TRBJ2-7	11	once	-	TGTGCCAGCAGCTTAGTACAGGAGCAGTACTTC	CASSLVQEQYF
TRBV7-2	TRBJ1-5	12	few	-	TGTGCCAGCAGCTATGGTGTATCGCCCCAGCATTTT	CASSYGVSPQHF
TRBV12-5	TRBJ1-5	14	-	-	TGTGCTAGTGTCCACGCCGGTAAGAATCAGCCCCAGCATTTT	CASVHAGKNQPQHF
TRBV5-6	TRBJ2-3	15	-	TRBD2	TGTGCCAGCAGCGCGGGGGGGGCAGGATCAGATACGCAGTATTTT	CASSAGGAGSDTQYF
TRBV5-6	TRBJ1-4	14	-	-	TGTGCCAGCAGCTTCCGACCTCTTGTAGAAAAACTGTTTTTT	CASSFRPLVEKLFF
TRBV28	TRBJ2-2	17	many	-	TGTGCCAGCAGTCCCTCGGCAGGGGCCGTGAACACCGGGGAGCTGTTTTTT	CASSPSAGAVNTGELFF
TRBV29-1	TRBJ2-6	14	-	-	TGCAGCGCACTGGGACTTTTGGGGGCCAACGTCCTGACTTTC	CSALGLLGANVLTF
TRBV6-2/TRBV6-3	TRBJ2-1	14	-	-	TGTGCCAGCAGTATCGGGGGCTCCTACAATGAGCAGTTCTTC	CASSIGGSYNEQFF
TRBV6-5	TRBJ1-2	15	-	-	TGTGCCAGCAGTCAGGCACATGGGGGGTACTATGGCTACACCTTC	CASSQAHGGYYGYTF
TRBV7-3	TRBJ2-7	14	few	TRBD2	TGTGCCAGCAGCTCCGGACTAGCGGGGGACGAGCAGTACTTC	CASSSGLAGDEQYF
TRBV27	TRBJ2-3	16	-	-	TGTGCCAGCAGTATTAGGGCGGGGGCTAGCACAGATACGCAGTATTTT	CASSIRAGASTDTQYF
TRBV12-3/TRBV12-4	TRBJ2-3	16	many	TRBD2	TGTGCCAGCAGTTCAACGACTAGCGGTAGCACAGATACGCAGTATTTT	CASSSTTSGSTDTQYF
TRBV25-1	TRBJ2-3	14	-	-	TGTGCCAGCAGTGAAACAGACCGTGGGGATACGCAGTATTTT	CASSETDRGDTQYF
TRBV12-3/TRBV12-4	TRBJ1-2	14	many	TRBD1	TGTGCCAGCAGCCGAGGGGGCAATATGTATGGCTACACCTTC	CASSRGGNMYGYTF
TRBV11-2	TRBJ2-3	14	-	-	TGTGCCAGCAGCGGTCTGAGGCTCACAGATACGCAGTATTTT	CASSGLRLTDTQYF
TRBV5-1	TRBJ2-5	14	-	-	TGCGCCAGCAGCTTGGCCGTGACAGAGAGGACCCAGTACTTC	CASSLAVTERTQYF
TRBV20-1	TRBJ1-4	16	-	TRBD1	TGCAGTGCTAGAGATCAGCGACAGGGACTTGGGGAAAAACTGTTTTTT	CSARDQRQGLGEKLFF